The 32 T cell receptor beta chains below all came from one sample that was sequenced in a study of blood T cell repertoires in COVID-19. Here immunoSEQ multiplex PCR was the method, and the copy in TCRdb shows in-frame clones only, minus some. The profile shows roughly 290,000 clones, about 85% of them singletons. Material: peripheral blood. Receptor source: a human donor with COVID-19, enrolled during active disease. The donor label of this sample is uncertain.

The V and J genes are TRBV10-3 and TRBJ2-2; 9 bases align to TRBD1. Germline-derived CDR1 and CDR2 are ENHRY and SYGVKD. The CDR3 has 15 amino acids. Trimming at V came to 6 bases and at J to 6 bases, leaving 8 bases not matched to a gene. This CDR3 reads CAISPRTGEAGELFF. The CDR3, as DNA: TGTGCCATCAGCCCCCGGACAGGGGAGGCCGGGGAGCTGTTTTTT.

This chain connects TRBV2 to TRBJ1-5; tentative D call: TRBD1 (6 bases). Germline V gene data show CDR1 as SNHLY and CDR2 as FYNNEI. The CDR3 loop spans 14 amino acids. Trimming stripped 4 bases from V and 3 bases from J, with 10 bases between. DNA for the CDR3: TGTGCCAGCAGTGGACAGGCCTTCAATCAGCCCCAGCATTTT. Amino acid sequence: CASSGQAFNQPQHF.

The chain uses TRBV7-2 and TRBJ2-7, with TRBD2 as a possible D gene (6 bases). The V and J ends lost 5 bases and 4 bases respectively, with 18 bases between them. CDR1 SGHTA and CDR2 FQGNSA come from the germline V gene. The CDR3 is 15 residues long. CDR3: CASSPQSGTLYEQYF. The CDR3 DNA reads TGTGCCAGCAGCCCACAGTCGGGGACTCTTTACGAGCAGTACTTC.

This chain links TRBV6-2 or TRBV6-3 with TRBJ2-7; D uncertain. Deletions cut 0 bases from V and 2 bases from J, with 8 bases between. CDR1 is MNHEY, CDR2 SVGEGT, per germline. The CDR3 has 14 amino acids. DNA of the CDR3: TGTGCCAGCAGTTACTCTCTAGGAACCTACGAGCAGTACTTC. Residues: CASSYSLGTYEQYF.

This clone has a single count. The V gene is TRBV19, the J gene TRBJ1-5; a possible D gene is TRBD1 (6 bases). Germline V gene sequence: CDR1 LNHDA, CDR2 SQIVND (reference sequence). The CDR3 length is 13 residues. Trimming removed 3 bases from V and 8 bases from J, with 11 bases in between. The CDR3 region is CASSMNRVEPQHF. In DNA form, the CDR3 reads TGTGCCAGTAGTATGAACAGGGTTGAGCCCCAGCATTTT.

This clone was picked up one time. The CDR3 reads CASSTQGRVTEAFF. The CDR3 nucleotides read TGTGCCAGCAGCACACAGGGAAGGGTCACTGAAGCTTTCTTT. J is TRBJ1-1 and V is TRBV28; a possible D gene is TRBD1 (6 bases). V was shortened by 6 bases and J by 4 bases, with 15 bases between the two germline ends. The germline V gene encodes CDR1 MDHEN and CDR2 SYDVKM. The CDR3 has 14 amino acids.

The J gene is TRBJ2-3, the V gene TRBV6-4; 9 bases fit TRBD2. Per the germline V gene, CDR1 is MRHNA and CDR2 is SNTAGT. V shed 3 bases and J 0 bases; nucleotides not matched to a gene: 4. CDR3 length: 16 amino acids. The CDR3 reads CASSDGSGGSTDTQYF. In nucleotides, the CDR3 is TGTGCCAGCAGTGATGGTAGCGGGGGAAGCACAGATACGCAGTATTTT.

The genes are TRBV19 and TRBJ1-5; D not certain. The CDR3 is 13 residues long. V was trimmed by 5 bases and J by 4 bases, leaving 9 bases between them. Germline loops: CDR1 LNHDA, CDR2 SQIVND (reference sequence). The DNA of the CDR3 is TGTGCCAGTAGTTCGGTCGCGAATCAGCCCCAGCATTTT. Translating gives CASSSVANQPQHF.

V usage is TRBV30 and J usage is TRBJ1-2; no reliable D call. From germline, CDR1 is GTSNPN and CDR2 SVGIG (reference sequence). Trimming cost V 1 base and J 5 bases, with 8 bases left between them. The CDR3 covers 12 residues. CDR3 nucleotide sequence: TGTGCCTGGAGTGGTGACTTGTATGGCTACACCTTC. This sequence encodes CAWSGDLYGYTF.

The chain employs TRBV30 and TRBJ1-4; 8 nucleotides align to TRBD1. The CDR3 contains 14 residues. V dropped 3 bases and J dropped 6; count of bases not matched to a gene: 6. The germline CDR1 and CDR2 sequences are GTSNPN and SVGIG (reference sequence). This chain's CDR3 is CAWREDRGYEKLFF. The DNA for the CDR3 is TGTGCCTGGAGGGAAGACAGGGGATATGAAAAACTGTTTTTT.

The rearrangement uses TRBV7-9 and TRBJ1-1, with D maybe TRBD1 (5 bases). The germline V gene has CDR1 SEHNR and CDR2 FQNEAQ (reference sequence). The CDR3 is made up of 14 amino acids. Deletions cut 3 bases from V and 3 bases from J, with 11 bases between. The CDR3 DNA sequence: TGTGCCAGCAGCTTTGGTCTCAGGGACACTGAAGCTTTCTTT. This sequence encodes CASSFGLRDTEAFF.

The CDR3 DNA is TGCAGCGTTGAATCTCCGGGACAGGGAGGGGTATCTGAAGCTTTCTTT. Translating gives CSVESPGQGGVSEAFF. The chain carries TRBV29-1 and TRBJ1-1, with 9 bases aligning to TRBD1. CDR1 SQVTM and CDR2 ANQGSEA come from the germline V gene. V shed 2 bases, J shed 6 bases, and the junction held 13 bases outside the gene matches. The CDR3 has 16 residues.

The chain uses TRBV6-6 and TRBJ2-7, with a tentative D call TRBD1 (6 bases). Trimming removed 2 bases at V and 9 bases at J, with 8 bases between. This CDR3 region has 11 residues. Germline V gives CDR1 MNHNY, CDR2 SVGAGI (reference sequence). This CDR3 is CASSYEDRQYF. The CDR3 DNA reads TGTGCCAGCAGTTACGAGGACAGGCAGTACTTC.

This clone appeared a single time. The CDR3 sequence: CASSFFGGQGGVPYNEQFF. The CDR3 DNA follows: TGTGCCAGCAGTTTTTTTGGGGGCCAGGGGGGAGTACCCTACAATGAGCAGTTCTTC. V is TRBV28 and J is TRBJ2-1, with D perhaps matching TRBD1 (7 bases). Trimming took off 3 bases at V and 2 bases at J, with 23 bases between the two ends. Germline CDR1 reads MDHEN; CDR2 reads SYDVKM. The CDR3 runs 19 residues.

CDR3 sequence: CASSWGLAGSDTGELFF. CDR3 nucleotide sequence: TGCGCCAGCAGCTGGGGACTAGCGGGGTCGGACACCGGGGAGCTGTTTTTT. The genes are TRBV5-1 and TRBJ2-2, with 13 bases aligning to TRBD2. CDR1 SGHRS and CDR2 YFSETQ come from the germline V gene. The CDR3 extends over 17 amino acids. The J segment lost 3 bases and the V segment lost 3 bases, leaving 5 bases of the junction unmatched.

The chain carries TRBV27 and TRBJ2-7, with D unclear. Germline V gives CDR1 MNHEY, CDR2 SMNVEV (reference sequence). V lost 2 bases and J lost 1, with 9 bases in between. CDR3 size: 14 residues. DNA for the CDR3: TGTGCCAGCAGTTTAGACGGCGGTTCCTACGAGCAGTACTTC. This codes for CASSLDGGSYEQYF.

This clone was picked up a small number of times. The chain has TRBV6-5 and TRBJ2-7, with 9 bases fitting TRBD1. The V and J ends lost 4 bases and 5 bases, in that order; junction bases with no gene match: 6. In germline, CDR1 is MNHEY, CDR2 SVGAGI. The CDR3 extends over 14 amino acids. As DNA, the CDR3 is TGTGCCAGCAGTTCCGGGACAGGGCTAAACGAGCAGTACTTC. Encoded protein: CASSSGTGLNEQYF.

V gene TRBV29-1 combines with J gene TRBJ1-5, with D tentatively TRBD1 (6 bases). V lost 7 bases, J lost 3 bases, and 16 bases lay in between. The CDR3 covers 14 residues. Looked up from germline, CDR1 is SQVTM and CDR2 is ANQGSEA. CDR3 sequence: CSAYLQGTNQPQHF. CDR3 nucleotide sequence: TGCAGCGCCTACCTACAGGGTACCAATCAGCCCCAGCATTTT.

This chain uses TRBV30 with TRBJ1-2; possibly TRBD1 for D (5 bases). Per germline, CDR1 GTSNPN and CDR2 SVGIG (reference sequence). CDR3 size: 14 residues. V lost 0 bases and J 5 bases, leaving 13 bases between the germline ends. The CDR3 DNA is TGTGCCTGGAGTGTGAACGGCCAGGGTTATGGCTACACCTTC. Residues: CAWSVNGQGYGYTF.

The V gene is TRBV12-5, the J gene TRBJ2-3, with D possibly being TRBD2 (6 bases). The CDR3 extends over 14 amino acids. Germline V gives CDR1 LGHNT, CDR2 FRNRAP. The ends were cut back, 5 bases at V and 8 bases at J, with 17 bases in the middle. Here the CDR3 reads CASGLWTNRATQYF. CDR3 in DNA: TGTGCTAGTGGTCTTTGGACTAATCGTGCTACGCAGTATTTT.

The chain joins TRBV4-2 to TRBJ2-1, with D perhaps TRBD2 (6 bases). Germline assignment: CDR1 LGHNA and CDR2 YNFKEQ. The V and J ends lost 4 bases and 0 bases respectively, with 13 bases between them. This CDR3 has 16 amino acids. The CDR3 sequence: CASSPNSGSSYNEQFF. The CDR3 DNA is TGTGCCAGCAGCCCCAATAGCGGTAGCTCCTACAATGAGCAGTTCTTC.

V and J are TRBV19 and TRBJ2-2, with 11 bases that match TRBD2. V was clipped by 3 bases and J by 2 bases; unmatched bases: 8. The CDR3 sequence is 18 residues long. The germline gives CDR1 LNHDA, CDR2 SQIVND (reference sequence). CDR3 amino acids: CASSMSPLAGVNTGELFF. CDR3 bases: TGTGCCAGTAGTATGAGCCCACTAGCGGGAGTTAACACCGGGGAGCTGTTTTTT. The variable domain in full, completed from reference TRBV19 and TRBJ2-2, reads DGGITQSPKYLFRKEGQNVTLSCEQNLNHDAMYWYRQDPGQGLRLIYYSQIVNDFQKGDIAEGYSVSREKKESFPLTVTSAQKNPTAFYLCASSMSPLAGVNTGELFFGEGSRLTVL.

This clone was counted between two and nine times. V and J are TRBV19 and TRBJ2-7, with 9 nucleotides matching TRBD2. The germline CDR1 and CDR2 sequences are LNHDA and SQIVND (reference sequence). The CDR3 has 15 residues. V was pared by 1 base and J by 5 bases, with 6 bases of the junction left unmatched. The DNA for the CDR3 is TGTGCCAGTAGTATAGCGGCGGGAGGGCCGGACGAGCAGTACTTC. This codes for CASSIAAGGPDEQYF.

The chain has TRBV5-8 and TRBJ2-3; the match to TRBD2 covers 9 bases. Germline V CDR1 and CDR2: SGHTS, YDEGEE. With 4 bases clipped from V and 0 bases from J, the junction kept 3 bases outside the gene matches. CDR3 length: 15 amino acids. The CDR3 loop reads CASSLTSGSTDTQYF. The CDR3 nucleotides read TGTGCCAGCAGCCTCACTAGCGGGAGCACAGATACGCAGTATTTT.

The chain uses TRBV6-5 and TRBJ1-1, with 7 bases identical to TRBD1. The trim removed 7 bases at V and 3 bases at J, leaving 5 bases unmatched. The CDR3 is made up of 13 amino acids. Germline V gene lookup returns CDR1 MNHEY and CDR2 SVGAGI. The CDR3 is CASTPGGYTEAFF. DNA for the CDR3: TGTGCCAGCACCCCAGGGGGTTACACTGAAGCTTTCTTT.

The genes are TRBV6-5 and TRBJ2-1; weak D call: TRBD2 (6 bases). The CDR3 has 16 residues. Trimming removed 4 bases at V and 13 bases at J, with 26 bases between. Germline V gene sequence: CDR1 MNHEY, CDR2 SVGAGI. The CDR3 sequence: CASSSPGLPVGSRQFF. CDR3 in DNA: TGTGCCAGCAGTTCCCCGGGACTTCCCGTGGGTAGTCGACAGTTCTTC.

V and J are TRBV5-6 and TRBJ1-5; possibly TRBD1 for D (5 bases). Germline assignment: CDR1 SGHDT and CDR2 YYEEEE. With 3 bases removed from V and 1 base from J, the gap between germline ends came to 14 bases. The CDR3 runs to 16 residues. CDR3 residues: CASSSAGGASNQPQHF. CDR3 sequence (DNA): TGTGCCAGCAGCTCGGCGGGAGGGGCCAGCAATCAGCCCCAGCATTTT.

As DNA, the CDR3 is TGTGCCAGCAGTGAAATCAGCGGGAGGGCCAGCAATGAGCAGTTCTTC. It codes for CASSEISGRASNEQFF. The chain links TRBV6-1 to TRBJ2-1; TRBD2 agrees at 10 bases. Germline loops: CDR1 MNHNS, CDR2 SASEGT. The CDR3 loop spans 16 amino acids. Losses at the gene ends were 2 bases for V and 6 bases for J; bases not matched to a gene: 7.

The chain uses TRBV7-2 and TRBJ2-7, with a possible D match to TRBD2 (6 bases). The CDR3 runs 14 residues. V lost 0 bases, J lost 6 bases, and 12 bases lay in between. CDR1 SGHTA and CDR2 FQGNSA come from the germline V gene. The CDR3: CASSLAGGSVEQYF. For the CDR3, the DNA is TGTGCCAGCAGCTTAGCGGGAGGCTCCGTCGAGCAGTACTTC.

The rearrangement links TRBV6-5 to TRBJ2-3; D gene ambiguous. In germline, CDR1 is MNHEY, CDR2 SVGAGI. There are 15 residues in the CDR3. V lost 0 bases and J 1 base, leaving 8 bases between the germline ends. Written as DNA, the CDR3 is TGTGCCAGCAGTTACTCGACGGCGGGCACAGATACGCAGTATTTT. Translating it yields CASSYSTAGTDTQYF.

CDR3 in amino acids: CASRDETGTGTYEQYF. CDR3 coding DNA: TGTGCCAGCAGAGATGAAACCGGGACAGGGACCTACGAGCAGTACTTC. The V call is TRBV28, the J call TRBJ2-7; 9 bases map to TRBD1. The CDR3 contains 16 residues. V trimming: 6 bases; J trimming: 2 bases; junction bases outside the gene matches: 11. The V gene's germline CDR1 is MDHEN and CDR2 SYDVKM.

The CDR3 DNA sequence: TGCAGCGCCAGGGGGCGAGACTATGGCTACACCTTC. Amino acid sequence: CSARGRDYGYTF. The V call is TRBV29-1, the J call TRBJ1-2; 8 bases fit TRBD1. The CDR3 is 12 amino acids. The trim removed 7 bases at V and 3 bases at J, leaving 4 bases unmatched. Per germline, CDR1 SQVTM and CDR2 ANQGSEA.